The clone carrying this T cell receptor beta chain was found many times. Stated time point: peripheral blood 6 weeks after treatment start. The study collected 1 to 8 samples per patient, pretreatment and on-treatment. The V and J ends lost 0 bases and 3 bases, in that order; junction bases with no gene match: 4. CDR1 and CDR2 (germline): LGHNA, YNFKEQ. This CDR3 contains 16 residues. This record comes from a study of PD-L1 blockade in urothelial cancer. Sequencing used immunoSEQ multiplex PCR; TCRdb keeps in-frame clones, though not all of them. This table has more than 90,000 clones, roughly 83% appearing once.

The input for sequencing was PBMCs, taken around atezolizumab (anti-PD-L1) treatment. V is TRBV4-2 and J is TRBJ2-3; TRBD2 matches at 9 bases. The receptor was isolated from a man aged 65 to 85 with urothelial cancer. The CDR3 loop is CASSQDYLAGTDTQYF. In DNA form, the CDR3 reads TGTGCCAGCAGCCAAGATTACCTAGCGGGGACAGATACGCAGTATTTT.